The rows below give T cell receptor beta chains drawn from one sample of a study of spatial heterogeneity in lung cancer. TCRdb called the 5' RACE reads again in MiXCR, with one record for every CDR3 protein. The repertoire includes 15,000 to 20,000 distinct CDR3 sequences, 9% to 10% of them detected once, and less than 25% sits in the top ten. The material sequenced was PBMCs, taken at follow-up. These receptors all stem from a male donor with early-stage non-small cell lung cancer. CDR3s include the opening cysteine and the closing phenylalanine or tryptophan. The order of the fields is V gene, J gene, D gene, clone size, CDR3 protein, CDR3 DNA. The D gene is left open where the match is weak. Where a row states a size, it is once, few, many or the class of an expanded clone; other rows omit it.

V: TRBV29-1
J: TRBJ1-2
D: TRBD1
size: medium-sized
CDR3: CSVREDRGGYGYTF
DNA: TGCAGCGTACGAGAGGACAGGGGGGGCTATGGCTACACCTTC

V: TRBV20-1
J: TRBJ2-7
D: .
size: many
CDR3: CSARGPGSAYEQYF
DNA: TGCAGTGCTAGAGGCCCGGGCTCGGCCTACGAGCAGTACTTC

V: TRBV27
J: TRBJ2-3
D: TRBD1
size: many
CDR3: CASSLTGVVDTQYF
DNA: TGTGCCAGCAGTTTGACAGGGGTTGTGGATACGCAGTATTTT

V: TRBV5-1
J: TRBJ2-7
D: TRBD1
size: .
CDR3: CASSPYRGQHYEQYF
DNA: TGCGCCAGCAGTCCTTACCGGGGACAGCACTACGAGCAGTACTTC

V: TRBV11-2
J: TRBJ2-2
D: TRBD2
size: many
CDR3: CASSLNGLAGLNTGELFF
DNA: TGTGCCAGCAGCCTGAACGGACTAGCGGGATTGAACACCGGGGAGCTGTTTTTT

V: TRBV5-6
J: TRBJ2-3
D: TRBD2
size: .
CDR3: CASSLAGASTDTQYF
DNA: TGTGCCAGCAGCCTAGCGGGGGCTAGCACAGATACGCAGTATTTT

V: TRBV7-8
J: TRBJ2-3
D: .
size: .
CDR3: CASSLDRDTQYF
DNA: TGTGCCAGCAGCTTAGATAGAGATACGCAGTATTTT

V: TRBV28
J: TRBJ2-4
D: .
size: few
CDR3: CASSPGIAKNIQYF
DNA: TGTGCCAGCAGCCCGGGCATAGCCAAAAACATTCAGTACTTC

V: TRBV4-2
J: TRBJ1-2
D: .
size: many
CDR3: CASREVLYSGDYGYTF
DNA: TGTGCCAGCAGAGAGGTCCTTTACTCGGGCGACTATGGCTACACCTTC

V: TRBV19
J: TRBJ2-1
D: .
size: many
CDR3: CASRGTTNEQFF
DNA: TGTGCCAGTAGGGGCACCACCAATGAGCAGTTCTTC

V: TRBV6-6
J: TRBJ1-6
D: .
size: many
CDR3: CASSNPGTLGINSPLHF
DNA: TGTGCCAGCAGTAACCCCGGGACACTGGGGATTAATTCACCCCTCCACTTT

V: TRBV20-1
J: TRBJ1-6
D: .
size: many
CDR3: CSAPTWSSYNSPLHF
DNA: TGCAGTGCCCCTACATGGAGCTCCTATAATTCACCCCTCCACTTT

V: TRBV30
J: TRBJ1-3
D: TRBD1
size: medium-sized
CDR3: CAWSTGDNSGNTIYF
DNA: TGTGCCTGGAGTACAGGGGACAACTCTGGAAACACCATATATTTT

V: TRBV23-1
J: TRBJ1-4
D: TRBD1
size: many
CDR3: CASSQSQGTGDEKLFF
DNA: TGCGCCAGCAGTCAATCGCAAGGGACAGGCGATGAAAAACTGTTTTTT

V: TRBV7-2
J: TRBJ2-6
D: .
size: few
CDR3: CASSSVWGANVLTF
DNA: TGTGCCAGCAGCTCTGTATGGGGGGCCAACGTCCTGACTTTC

V: TRBV20-1
J: TRBJ1-2
D: .
size: .
CDR3: CSARTWMDGYTF
DNA: TGCAGTGCAAGGACGTGGATGGATGGCTACACCTTC

V: TRBV7-2
J: TRBJ2-3
D: TRBD2
size: many
CDR3: CASSLGGGLSRGDTQYF
DNA: TGTGCCAGCAGCTTAGGCGGGGGACTTTCTCGGGGAGATACGCAGTATTTT

V: TRBV24-1
J: TRBJ2-3
D: TRBD2
size: medium-sized
CDR3: CATSDTGTSGETDTQYF
DNA: TGTGCCACCAGTGACACCGGGACTAGCGGGGAGACAGATACGCAGTATTTT

V: TRBV20-1
J: TRBJ2-7
D: TRBD1
size: many
CDR3: CSAPGQGADYEQYF
DNA: TGCAGTGCCCCCGGACAGGGGGCGGACTACGAGCAGTACTTC

V: TRBV29-1
J: TRBJ2-3
D: TRBD2
size: .
CDR3: CSVDSGRAEDTQYF
DNA: TGCAGCGTCGATAGCGGGAGGGCCGAAGATACGCAGTATTTT

V: TRBV30
J: TRBJ2-6
D: .
size: many
CDR3: CASGGDLSGANVLTF
DNA: TGTGCCTCAGGTGGCGATCTCTCAGGGGCCAACGTCCTGACTTTC

V: TRBV19
J: TRBJ1-5
D: .
size: many
CDR3: CASSIGWSGNQPQHF
DNA: TGTGCCAGTAGTATCGGATGGTCAGGGAATCAGCCCCAGCATTTT

V: TRBV4-3
J: TRBJ1-1
D: .
size: many
CDR3: CASSQRARGAEAFF
DNA: TGCGCCAGCAGCCAACGGGCCAGAGGTGCTGAAGCTTTCTTT

V: TRBV20-1
J: TRBJ2-5
D: TRBD2
size: medium-sized
CDR3: CSARDGGGQETQYF
DNA: TGCAGTGCTAGGGACGGGGGGGGACAAGAGACCCAGTACTTC

V: TRBV11-2
J: TRBJ1-2
D: TRBD1
size: many
CDR3: CASSSLQGAINGYTF
DNA: TGTGCCAGCAGCTCCCTACAGGGGGCAATAAATGGCTACACCTTC

V: TRBV5-1
J: TRBJ2-2
D: TRBD2
size: .
CDR3: CASNPLGGYTGELFF
DNA: TGCGCCAGCAACCCCTTGGGGGGGTACACCGGGGAGCTGTTTTTT

V: TRBV12-3/TRBV12-4
J: TRBJ2-7
D: TRBD1
size: many
CDR3: CASSPGTAPTGQYF
DNA: TGTGCCAGCAGTCCCGGGACAGCCCCTACGGGGCAGTACTTC

V: TRBV7-9
J: TRBJ2-1
D: .
size: many
CDR3: CASSPTYNEQFF
DNA: TGTGCCAGCAGCCCTACATATAATGAGCAGTTCTTC

V: TRBV3-1
J: TRBJ2-4
D: TRBD2
size: many
CDR3: CASSQDLASGGRNIQYF
DNA: TGTGCCAGCAGCCAAGATTTGGCTAGCGGGGGCCGAAACATTCAGTACTTC

V: TRBV14
J: TRBJ2-1
D: .
size: many
CDR3: CASSQGAGNEQFF
DNA: TGTGCCAGCAGCCAAGGAGCGGGCAATGAGCAGTTCTTC

V: TRBV29-1
J: TRBJ2-5
D: .
size: many
CDR3: CSVETQYF
DNA: TGCAGCGTTGAGACCCAGTACTTC

V: TRBV27
J: TRBJ2-1
D: TRBD1
size: many
CDR3: CASSTPGDRVGSFYNEQFF
DNA: TGTGCCAGCAGTACGCCCGGGGACAGGGTGGGGTCTTTCTACAATGAGCAGTTCTTC

V: TRBV4-1
J: TRBJ2-3
D: .
size: many
CDR3: CASSQATDTQYF
DNA: TGCGCCAGCAGCCAAGCTACAGATACGCAGTATTTT

V: TRBV3-1
J: TRBJ2-1
D: TRBD1
size: medium-sized
CDR3: CASVQQGYNEQFF
DNA: TGTGCCAGCGTACAACAGGGGTACAATGAGCAGTTCTTC

V: TRBV6-5
J: TRBJ1-1
D: TRBD1
size: large
CDR3: CASNLQGSTEAFF
DNA: TGTGCCAGCAATTTACAGGGGAGCACTGAAGCTTTCTTT

V: TRBV20-1
J: TRBJ2-2
D: .
size: medium-sized
CDR3: CSASVRGGNTGELFF
DNA: TGCAGTGCTAGCGTGAGGGGCGGCAACACCGGGGAGCTGTTTTTT

V: TRBV6-2/TRBV6-3
J: TRBJ2-3
D: TRBD2
size: .
CDR3: CASSPARGATDTQYF
DNA: TGTGCCAGCAGTCCCGCGCGGGGGGCCACAGATACGCAGTATTTT

V: TRBV4-1
J: TRBJ2-7
D: .
size: few
CDR3: CASSHVSAGPPYEQYF
DNA: TGCGCCAGCAGCCATGTCTCGGCAGGTCCTCCCTACGAGCAGTACTTC

V: TRBV29-1
J: TRBJ1-5
D: .
size: many
CDR3: CSVAGAVGQPQHF
DNA: TGCAGCGTTGCAGGGGCAGTAGGTCAGCCCCAGCATTTT

V: TRBV29-1
J: TRBJ2-1
D: .
size: few
CDR3: CSARTTSGGEQFF
DNA: TGCAGCGCCCGAACGACTAGTGGGGGTGAGCAGTTCTTC

V: TRBV20-1
J: TRBJ1-2
D: .
size: many
CDR3: CSARRIRDGLYGYTF
DNA: TGCAGTGCTAGACGGATACGGGACGGGCTCTATGGCTACACCTTC

V: TRBV3-1
J: TRBJ2-5
D: TRBD1
size: many
CDR3: CASSQTGVGETQYF
DNA: TGTGCCAGCAGCCAGACAGGGGTTGGAGAGACCCAGTACTTC

V: TRBV6-6
J: TRBJ2-3
D: .
size: many
CDR3: CASRRDTVGSTDTQYF
DNA: TGTGCCAGCAGGCGCGATACGGTGGGAAGCACAGATACGCAGTATTTT

V: TRBV29-1
J: TRBJ2-2
D: TRBD1
size: many
CDR3: CSVSPGTGNTGELFF
DNA: TGCAGCGTCTCCCCCGGGACAGGGAACACCGGGGAGCTGTTTTTT

V: TRBV6-1
J: TRBJ2-3
D: .
size: many
CDR3: CASQLKGSGNTDTQYF
DNA: TGTGCCAGCCAACTAAAGGGGAGTGGAAACACAGATACGCAGTATTTT

V: TRBV6-1
J: TRBJ2-3
D: TRBD1
size: few
CDR3: CASSLTGGSTDTQYF
DNA: TGTGCCAGCAGCCTGACAGGGGGAAGCACAGATACGCAGTATTTT

V: TRBV25-1
J: TRBJ2-1
D: .
size: many
CDR3: CASSGTGTPSSYNEQFF
DNA: TGTGCCAGCAGTGGAACAGGGACCCCCAGCTCCTACAATGAGCAGTTCTTC

V: TRBV30
J: TRBJ2-2
D: .
size: many
CDR3: CAWRNAGPHTGELFF
DNA: TGTGCCTGGAGGAATGCCGGGCCCCACACCGGGGAGCTGTTTTTT

V: TRBV27
J: TRBJ1-5
D: .
size: many
CDR3: CASSTAGSYQPQHF
DNA: TGTGCCAGCAGTACTGCGGGGTCCTATCAGCCCCAGCATTTT

V: TRBV5-1
J: TRBJ2-3
D: TRBD2
size: many
CDR3: CASSLAATSGSWDTQYF
DNA: TGCGCCAGCAGCTTGGCCGCTACTAGCGGGAGTTGGGATACGCAGTATTTT

V: TRBV13
J: TRBJ1-3
D: .
size: few
CDR3: CASSPQFSGNTIYF
DNA: TGTGCCAGCAGCCCCCAATTCTCCGGAAACACCATATATTTT

V: TRBV5-6
J: TRBJ2-5
D: .
size: many
CDR3: CASSSGTRIQTTKETQYF
DNA: TGTGCCAGCAGTTCCGGGACGAGAATTCAAACAACAAAAGAGACCCAGTACTTC